In this sample, the clone carrying this T cell receptor (beta chain) turned up a few times. Its matching antigen is unknown. This sample includes further DNA sequences coding for the same CDR3. CDR1 and CDR2 from the germline V gene are MNHEY and SMNVEV (reference sequence). Unmatched junction bases numbered 11, after V lost 6 bases and J lost 7 bases. The CDR3 has 16 residues. The data stem from a study of OX40 agonist ivuxolimab in advanced cancers. Study-wide context: Patients' therapy was ivuxolimab, an antibody that acts as an agonist of OX40 (CD134). Overall study results and limits: The authors did not determine the antigen specificity of the expanded peripheral T cells. In the 0.1 to 3.0 mg/kg range, CD4+ and CD8+ blood T cells had expanded clonally by week 6.

Generated by immunoSEQ multiplex PCR, the TCRdb table keeps only in-frame clones and is missing some. The sample records some 9,800 clones, 77% being singletons. This clonotype originated in an adult with an advanced solid tumor such as melanoma, head and neck, liver or kidney cancer. This rearrangement joins TRBV27 to TRBJ2-2; 10 positions match TRBD1. Sequencing used CD4+ or CD8+ T cells sorted from blood, obtained in a trial of the OX40 agonist ivuxolimab. CDR3 sequence (DNA): TGTGCCAGCAGCCTAAGACAGGGGGCGCGCGTCGGGGAGCTGTTTTTT. Residues: CASSLRQGARVGELFF.